Following are 8 T cell receptor beta chains from one sample sequenced in a study of PD-L1 blockade in urothelial cancer. TCRdb's table, derived via immunoSEQ multiplex PCR, lists solely in-frame clones and lacks some. The repertoire holds roughly 45,000 clones, around 90% seen once, with approximately 7.1% in the top ten. Sequencing was performed on PBMCs, taken around atezolizumab (anti-PD-L1) treatment. The receptors shown here come from a man in his sixties with urothelial cancer.

The chain has TRBV27 and TRBJ2-1, with D perhaps TRBD2 (6 bases). This CDR3 spans 19 amino acids. Deletions cut 2 bases from V and 6 bases from J, with 26 bases between. Per the germline V gene, CDR1 is MNHEY and CDR2 is SMNVEV (reference sequence). The CDR3, as DNA: TGTGCCAGCAGTTTAAGGCCCCCGACTAGTTTTTTGGGTAGCAATGAGCAGTTCTTC. Protein product: CASSLRPPTSFLGSNEQFF.

V usage is TRBV7-9 and J usage is TRBJ1-5, with D possibly TRBD1 on 5 matching bases. CDR1 and CDR2 (germline): SEHNR, FQNEAQ (reference sequence). The CDR3 covers 14 residues. Trimming stripped 5 bases from V and 5 bases from J, with 13 bases between. The CDR3 bases are TGTGCCAGCAGCGGGAGGGACGGGGATCAGCCCCAGCATTTT. It codes for CASSGRDGDQPQHF. Complete variable domain (other parts from reference TRBV7-9 and TRBJ1-5): DTGVSQNPRHKITKRGQNVTFRCDPISEHNRLYWYRQTLGQGPEFLTYFQNEAQLEKSRLLSDRFSAERPKGSFSTLEIQRTEQGDSAMYLCASSGRDGDQPQHFGDGTRLSIL.

The chain links TRBV4-2 to TRBJ2-3; 11 nucleotides agree with TRBD2. This CDR3 region has 16 residues. Trimming removed 2 bases from V and 2 bases from J; junction bases left unmatched: 3. Germline V gene data show CDR1 as LGHNA and CDR2 as YNFKEQ. CDR3: CASSQLAGGDTDTQYF. DNA of the CDR3: TGTGCCAGCAGCCAATTAGCGGGGGGGGACACAGATACGCAGTATTTT.

The count of this clone is one. The chain recombines TRBV11-3 with TRBJ1-1, with no clear D. CDR1 and CDR2 from the germline V gene are SGHNT and YENEEA. The CDR3 is 14 residues long. V was shortened by 5 bases and J by 4 bases, with 14 bases between the two germline ends. CDR3 sequence (DNA): TGTGCCAGCAGCCCAAGCGCCAGAGGCACTGAAGCTTTCTTT. Protein sequence: CASSPSARGTEAFF. Together with reference TRBV11-3 and TRBJ1-1, the CDR3 gives the full variable domain: EAGVVQSPRYKIIEKKQPVAFWCNPISGHNTLYWYLQNLGQGPELLIRYENEEAVDDSQLPKDRFSAERLKGVDSTLKIQPAELGDSAVYLCASSPSARGTEAFFGQGTRLTVV.

In this sample, this clone turned up a few times. This sequence joins TRBV4-1 and TRBJ2-4; 10 positions agree with TRBD2. The germline V gene has CDR1 MGHRA and CDR2 YSYEKL. Trimming took 0 bases from V and 0 from J; bases not matched to a gene: 14. This CDR3 comprises 21 residues. The CDR3 loop reads CASSQEFGASGGAIAKNIQYF. In DNA, the CDR3 is TGCGCCAGCAGCCAAGAGTTTGGGGCTAGCGGGGGCGCGATAGCCAAAAACATTCAGTACTTC.

The count of this clone is one. The DNA for the CDR3 is TGCAGCGCCTTCTTTGGACAGGGGGCGGTCGATGAGCAGTTCTTC. This encodes CSAFFGQGAVDEQFF. The chain is built from TRBV29-1 and TRBJ2-1; 11 bases match TRBD1. The CDR3 loop spans 15 amino acids. The J segment lost 8 bases and the V segment lost 7 bases, leaving 13 bases of the junction unmatched. Germline values: CDR1 SQVTM, CDR2 ANQGSEA.

The sample holds a few counts of this clone. The chain has TRBV7-6 and TRBJ2-3, with 16 bases fitting TRBD2. CDR3 size: 16 residues. Germline V gives CDR1 SGHVS, CDR2 FNYEAQ. After removal of 5 bases from V and 4 bases from J, the junction contained 3 bases not matched to a gene. The CDR3 nucleotides are TGTGCCAGCAGCGCGGGACTAGCGGGGGGGCCAGATACGCAGTATTTT. As protein: CASSAGLAGGPDTQYF.

The rearrangement uses TRBV11-3 and TRBJ2-1; 7 bases are shared with TRBD2. Looked up from germline, CDR1 is SGHNT and CDR2 is YENEEA. Trimming removed 1 base from V and 12 bases from J; junction bases left unmatched: 12. CDR3 length equals 15 residues. The CDR3 spells CASSLVGGAGGGQFF. CDR3 nucleotide sequence: TGTGCCAGCAGCTTAGTTGGCGGGGCGGGCGGGGGGCAGTTCTTC.